These 22 T cell receptor beta chains were all obtained from the same sample, sequenced in a study of blood T cell repertoires in COVID-19. Libraries were prepared by immunoSEQ multiplex PCR; TCRdb keeps only in-frame clonotypes and omits some of them. The top ten clones hold 6.5% to 8% of a sample with roughly 290,000 clones, around 90% of them seen once. The sample consisted of peripheral blood. All receptors come from a woman aged 25 to 39 with COVID-19, enrolled during active disease.

The V and J genes are TRBV9 and TRBJ1-2; a possible D gene is TRBD1 (5 bases). The CDR3 length is 14 residues. The V end lost 0 bases, the J end lost 4 bases, and 10 bases lay between the germline ends. Germline lookup yields CDR1 SGDLS and CDR2 YYNGEE. The CDR3 spells CASSVEGGAYGYTF. DNA for the CDR3: TGTGCCAGCAGCGTAGAAGGAGGGGCCTATGGCTACACCTTC.

This clone was picked up a small number of times. V is TRBV9 and J is TRBJ2-2; TRBD1 might be the D (5 bases). This CDR3 contains 17 residues. Trimming stripped 0 bases from V and 5 bases from J, with 17 bases between. Germline V CDR1 and CDR2: SGDLS, YYNGEE. The CDR3 loop reads CASSVATRQGATGELFF. CDR3 sequence (DNA): TGTGCCAGCAGCGTAGCTACGCGGCAGGGTGCGACCGGGGAGCTGTTTTTT.

A word on this clone: Other DNA sequences within the sample encode an identical CDR3. This rearrangement joins TRBV7-2 to TRBJ1-2; 8 bases map to TRBD1. This CDR3 region has 13 residues. V lost 5 bases, J lost 4 bases, and 3 bases stayed unmatched. CDR1 is SGHTA, CDR2 FQGNSA, per germline. In DNA, the CDR3 is TGTGCCAGCAGCCCTGACAGGGGCTATGGCTACACCTTC. It translates to CASSPDRGYGYTF.

The sample holds a few counts of this clone. The J gene is TRBJ1-1, the V gene TRBV18, with 10 bases aligning to TRBD1. Per germline, CDR1 KGHSH and CDR2 LQKENI. V lost 3 bases to trimming and J lost 6 bases; unmatched junction nucleotides: 10. CDR3 length equals 16 residues. Written as DNA, the CDR3 is TGTGCCAGCTCACCGACAAGGACAGGGGGATACGCTGAAGCTTTCTTT. It codes for CASSPTRTGGYAEAFF.

The chain couples TRBV3-1 (or the pseudogene TRBV3-2) to TRBJ2-3, with D perhaps matching TRBD2 (6 bases). The germline V and J ends were trimmed by 4 bases and 1 base, with 12 bases remaining between them. In germline, CDR1 is LGHDT, CDR2 YNNKEL (reference sequence). The CDR3 runs to 15 residues. This CDR3 reads CASSRSPSGTDTQYF. DNA for the CDR3: TGTGCCAGCAGCCGCTCCCCTAGCGGCACAGATACGCAGTATTTT.

The chain employs TRBV27 and TRBJ2-1; 7 bases align to TRBD1. The CDR3 totals 14 residues. Germline V gene sequence: CDR1 MNHEY, CDR2 SMNVEV (reference sequence). V was clipped by 3 bases and J by 9 bases; unmatched bases: 8. CDR3 region: CASSFNPGGTEQFF. CDR3 DNA: TGTGCCAGCAGTTTCAACCCAGGGGGTACTGAGCAGTTCTTC.

The chain joins TRBV6-5 to TRBJ2-5; tentatively, D is TRBD2 (5 bases). The CDR3 length is 14 residues. Germline assignment: CDR1 MNHEY and CDR2 SVGAGI. Deletions cut 1 base from V and 1 base from J, with 7 bases between. The CDR3 region is CASSYLDSQETQYF. In DNA form, the CDR3 reads TGTGCCAGCAGTTACTTGGACTCCCAAGAGACCCAGTACTTC.

V and J are TRBV7-9 and TRBJ1-1, with D possibly TRBD1 on 6 matching bases. Germline CDR1 and CDR2: SEHNR and FQNEAQ (reference sequence). This CDR3 has 15 residues. V dropped 5 bases and J dropped 5 bases, with 18 bases sitting between them. The CDR3 DNA reads TGTGCCAGCAGCCCTCGTACAGGGAGTTGGACTGAAGCTTTCTTT. This gives the protein CASSPRTGSWTEAFF. The variable domain in full, completed from reference TRBV7-9 and TRBJ1-1, reads DTGVSQNPRHKITKRGQNVTFRCDPISEHNRLYWYRQTLGQGPEFLTYFQNEAQLEKSRLLSDRFSAERPKGSFSTLEIQRTEQGDSAMYLCASSPRTGSWTEAFFGQGTRLTVV.

The genes are TRBV7-2 and TRBJ2-5, with 9 bases matching TRBD2. Germline CDR1 is SGHTA and CDR2 is FQGNSA. The CDR3 loop spans 15 amino acids. Trimming removed 4 bases from V and 5 bases from J; junction bases left unmatched: 8. The CDR3 protein is CASSSRGTSFETQYF. CDR3 bases: TGTGCCAGCAGCTCCCGAGGGACTAGCTTTGAGACCCAGTACTTC.

About this clone itself: The junction differs from germline at one of its ends, possibly a read error. The chain carries TRBV10-2 and TRBJ1-5; D is unclear. Per germline, CDR1 WSHSY and CDR2 SAAADI. The CDR3 is 13 residues long. The CDR3 DNA reads TGCGCCAGCAGTGAGCAAACTAATCAGCGCCAGCATTTT. It is translated as CASSEQTNQRQHF.

The chain couples TRBV19 to TRBJ1-1; possible D gene TRBD1, 6 bases. V lost 5 bases and J 1 base, leaving 17 bases between the germline ends. CDR3 length: 16 residues. CDR1 is LNHDA, CDR2 SQIVND, per germline (reference sequence). CDR3 sequence: CASSPQGKGWNTEAFF. CDR3 coding DNA: TGTGCCAGTAGTCCGCAGGGGAAAGGATGGAACACTGAAGCTTTCTTT.

The V call is TRBV7-9, the J call TRBJ2-1; TRBD2 might be the D (6 bases). Germline values: CDR1 SEHNR, CDR2 FQNEAQ (reference sequence). The CDR3 contains 12 residues. Between the trimmed V and J ends, which lost 4 bases and 6 bases, there was a span of 7 bases. The DNA of the CDR3 is TGTGCCAGCAGCTCGACTAGCAATGAGCAGTTCTTC. Its translation is CASSSTSNEQFF.

V and J are TRBV2 and TRBJ2-7; possible D gene TRBD2, 6 bases. Germline CDR1 reads SNHLY; CDR2 reads FYNNEI. V was clipped by 9 bases and J by 0 bases, with 12 bases between them. CDR3 size: 13 residues. The DNA of the CDR3 is TGTGCCAGTACGGCGGGATACTCCTACGAGCAGTACTTC. It encodes CASTAGYSYEQYF. Full variable domain (missing parts from reference TRBV2 and TRBJ2-7): EPEVTQTPSHQVTQMGQEVILRCVPISNHLYFYWYRQILGQKVEFLVSFYNNEISEKSEIFDDQFSVERPDGSNFTLKIRSTKLEDSAMYFCASTAGYSYEQYFGPGTRLTVT.

The V and J genes are TRBV10-2 and TRBJ2-2, with D perhaps matching TRBD1 (5 bases). The CDR3 has 14 amino acids. V was shortened by 6 bases and J by 5 bases, with 13 bases between the two germline ends. Per germline, CDR1 WSHSY and CDR2 SAAADI. CDR3 in DNA: TGCGCCAGCAGGGCCTTGACAGCGACCGGGGAGCTGTTTTTT. Protein: CASRALTATGELFF.

About this clone: This may be a read error: a much more frequent sequence differs by one nucleotide. This chain uses TRBV13 with TRBJ2-2, with D perhaps matching TRBD2 (6 bases). This CDR3 comprises 15 residues. The germline V gene encodes CDR1 PRHDT and CDR2 FYEKMQ (reference sequence). With 0 bases removed from V and 1 base from J, the gap between germline ends came to 6 bases. The CDR3 is CASSLGTRNTGELFF. In DNA, the CDR3 is TGTGCCAGCAGCTTAGGGACTAGGAACACCGGGGAGCTGTTTTTT.

The rearrangement links TRBV5-1 to TRBJ1-1, with unresolved D. Germline loops: CDR1 SGHRS, CDR2 YFSETQ. This CDR3 is built from 15 residues. V was trimmed by 1 base and J by 1 base, leaving 11 bases between them. The CDR3 spells CASSLIWSGNTEAFF. The CDR3 DNA reads TGCGCCAGCAGCTTGATATGGTCCGGGAACACTGAAGCTTTCTTT.

The CDR3 nucleotides read TGTGCCAGCAGCCCCCCCGGGGGGACCCGAGCAAATACGCAGTATTTT. It yields the protein CASSPPGGTRANTQYF. V and J are TRBV28 and TRBJ2-3; 7 bases match TRBD2. Germline loops: CDR1 MDHEN, CDR2 SYDVKM. The V segment lost 6 bases and the J segment 7 bases; nucleotides outside the gene matches: 16. The CDR3 is 16 residues long.

The gene calls are TRBV3-1 (or the pseudogene TRBV3-2) and TRBJ2-7, with D possibly being TRBD2 (5 bases). V lost 2 bases and J lost 4, with 6 bases in between. Germline lookup yields CDR1 LGHDT and CDR2 YNNKEL (reference sequence). This CDR3 spans 12 amino acids. The CDR3 protein is CASSQTGYEQYF. In nucleotides, the CDR3 is TGTGCCAGCAGCCAAACGGGGTACGAGCAGTACTTC.

This chain uses TRBV5-6 with TRBJ1-3; D gene uncertain. The CDR3 is 15 amino acids. Germline V gene data show CDR1 as SGHDT and CDR2 as YYEEEE. V gave up 0 bases and J gave up 2 bases, with 9 bases separating them. CDR3 region: CASSLVGGPGNTIYF. The DNA of the CDR3 is TGTGCCAGCAGCTTGGTTGGAGGTCCTGGAAACACCATATATTTT. Variable domain in full (rest from reference TRBV5-6 and TRBJ1-3): DAGVTQSPTHLIKTRGQQVTLRCSPKSGHDTVSWYQQALGQGPQFIFQYYEEEERQRGNFPDRFSGHQFPNYSSELNVNALLLGDSALYLCASSLVGGPGNTIYFGEGSWLTVV.

The V call is TRBV10-2, the J call TRBJ2-1, with TRBD2 identical over 9 bases. J gave up 6 bases and V 0 bases, and 6 bases lay outside the gene matches. This CDR3 spans 16 amino acids. CDR1 is WSHSY and CDR2 is SAAADI in the germline V gene. Here the CDR3 DNA reads TGCGCCAGCAGTGAGTCGGTAGCGGGAGAGGTCAATGAGCAGTTCTTC. Amino acids: CASSESVAGEVNEQFF.

V usage is TRBV10-2 and J usage is TRBJ2-2; a possible D gene is TRBD2 (5 bases). CDR3 length: 14 residues. CDR1 WSHSY and CDR2 SAAADI come from the germline V gene. V dropped 3 bases and J dropped 3 bases, with 8 bases sitting between them. The CDR3 nucleotides are TGCGCCAGCAGTGATATGAGGGACACCGGGGAGCTGTTTTTT. It is translated as CASSDMRDTGELFF.

The chain has TRBV6-1 and TRBJ1-5; possibly TRBD1 for D (5 bases). The CDR3 runs to 16 residues. CDR1 is MNHNS, CDR2 SASEGT, per germline. Trimming stripped 2 bases from V and 3 bases from J, with 14 bases between. The CDR3 loop is CASSEYRRGNNQPQHF. CDR3 nucleotides: TGTGCCAGCAGTGAATACAGGCGAGGCAACAATCAGCCCCAGCATTTT.